A single TCR beta chain is shown here with its context. Its specificity is unknown. Sequencing was at deep level. Splitting of each subset's genomic DNA was done evenly across several immunoSEQ plates. Sequencing was performed with immunoSEQ multiplex PCR; in TCRdb, only in-frame clones are kept and a portion is missing. Altogether some 630,000 clones are present, 96% being singletons, with the ten largest covering less than 0.13%. This sample was included in a study of shared clonotypes between healthy human individuals. General study findings and limits: Inspection by rarefaction showed sorted-subset sequencing to be incomplete despite large depth.

Naive CD8 cells comprised CD45RO-negative, CCR7-positively selected cells, excluding terminally differentiated effector memory CD45RA+ cells. Trimming cost V 5 bases and J 4 bases, with 17 bases left between them. This CDR3 contains 16 residues. Germline V gives CDR1 MNHEY, CDR2 SMNVEV (reference sequence). This sequence originates from a woman younger than 45 in good health. Sample: naive CD8+ T cells sorted from blood. The rearrangement links TRBV27 to TRBJ2-2, with D hard to call. CDR3 region: CASSDNLGSITGELFF. DNA of the CDR3: TGTGCCAGCAGTGATAACCTCGGCTCTATCACCGGGGAGCTGTTTTTT.